Listed below are T cell receptor beta chains from one sample, sequenced in a study of blood T cells in healthy people across ages. Each CDR3 protein is one row after TCRdb ran MiXCR on the 5' RACE reads. Of about 1.6 million distinct CDR3 sequences in the sample, around 36% were seen once. Sequencing used blood. All receptors come from a woman in her twenties or thirties in good health. Each CDR3 is given with its conserved first and last residue. D genes are given only for firm matches. Only some rows state a clone size, as once, few, many or a class for expanded clones.

clone size	D gene	V gene	J gene	CDR3 DNA	CDR3 protein
many	TRBD1	TRBV5-8	TRBJ2-7	TGTGCCAGCAGCGGGACAGATAAGACCTACGAGCAGTACTTC	CASSGTDKTYEQYF
.	.	TRBV30	TRBJ2-1	TGTGCCTGGAGTTACCCGGACAGGTGGGGGGATGAGCAGTTCTTC	CAWSYPDRWGDEQFF
once	.	TRBV12-3/TRBV12-4	TRBJ1-1	TGTGCCAGCAGTTTAAGTTCCGCGGACACTGAAGCTTTCTTT	CASSLSSADTEAFF
.	.	TRBV7-8	TRBJ2-7	TGTGCCAGCAGCACCGCAGGTGGACCGGGGTTCGAGCAGTACTTC	CASSTAGGPGFEQYF
many	.	TRBV28	TRBJ1-5	TGTGCCAGCATGCCCGGGGGCAATCAGCCCCAGCATTTT	CASMPGGNQPQHF
once	.	TRBV10-1	TRBJ2-5	TGCGCCAGCAGTGAGTCCGGGGGAGAAGAGACCCAGTACTTC	CASSESGGEETQYF
few	.	TRBV28	TRBJ1-4	TGTGCCAGCCGGCAGGTAGATGAGGAAAAACTGTTTTTT	CASRQVDEEKLFF
.	TRBD1	TRBV20-1	TRBJ1-1	TGCAGTCGGGACAGGGGGAATGAAGCTTTCTTT	CSRDRGNEAFF
.	TRBD2	TRBV6-1	TRBJ2-7	TGTGCCAGCAGTGAAGAGGAGCGGGGGGTCTCCTACGAGCAGTACTTC	CASSEEERGVSYEQYF
.	.	TRBV2	TRBJ2-1	TGTGCCAGCAGTTGGGAGTTCAATGAGCAGTTCTTC	CASSWEFNEQFF
.	.	TRBV29-1	TRBJ2-1	TGCAGCGTTGTTGGTATAGTAGCAGCGGGCAATGAGCAGTTCTTC	CSVVGIVAAGNEQFF
.	.	TRBV18	TRBJ1-1	TGTGCCAGCTCACCTCCCGGGGCGGGGATGAACACTGAAGCTTTCTTT	CASSPPGAGMNTEAFF
.	.	TRBV6-2/TRBV6-3	TRBJ1-2	TGTGCCAGCAGGCCCCGACAGCGGACTAACTATGGCTACACCTTC	CASRPRQRTNYGYTF
.	.	TRBV20-1	TRBJ2-3	TGCAGTGCTTGGGATCCTGGGGATACGCAGTATTTT	CSAWDPGDTQYF
.	.	TRBV3-1	TRBJ2-7	TGTGCCAGCAGCGCTAACAGGGGACTCGCCTACGAGCAGTACTTC	CASSANRGLAYEQYF
.	TRBD2	TRBV20-1	TRBJ2-3	TGCAGTGCTTCCCAATGGATTGCGGGGGGCACAGATACGCAGTATTTT	CSASQWIAGGTDTQYF
.	.	TRBV20-1	TRBJ1-2	TGCAGTGCTGGGGCGGACCGTCCCTATGGCTACACCTTC	CSAGADRPYGYTF
.	TRBD2	TRBV7-2	TRBJ2-5	TGTGCCAGCAGCTTGCAGGCTAGCGGGGGGGCTGAGACCCAGTACTTC	CASSLQASGGAETQYF
.	TRBD1	TRBV9	TRBJ2-5	TGTGCCAGCAGCGTAGCTATTGCCGGGACAGGGGACGAGACCCAGTACTTC	CASSVAIAGTGDETQYF
few	.	TRBV28	TRBJ2-7	TGTGCCAGCAGTCAGGGACCGCTAAGGAGCTACGAGCAGTACTTC	CASSQGPLRSYEQYF
few	.	TRBV6-2/TRBV6-3	TRBJ2-1	TGTGCCAGCAGTTACTCCCCGACTGGATACAATGAGCAGTTCTTC	CASSYSPTGYNEQFF
.	TRBD2	TRBV27	TRBJ2-1	TGTGCCAGCAGTGTCTCTAGCGGGGGGGGCCACAATGAGCAGTTCTTC	CASSVSSGGGHNEQFF
.	TRBD2	TRBV7-9	TRBJ2-1	TGTGCCAGCAGCTTTAAAACTAGCGGGGGCCCTTACAATGAGCAGTTCTTC	CASSFKTSGGPYNEQFF
.	TRBD2	TRBV14	TRBJ2-3	TGTGCCAGCAGCCAAGGGGACTACACAGATACGCAGTATTTT	CASSQGDYTDTQYF
.	TRBD1	TRBV6-1	TRBJ1-5	TGTGCCAGCAGTGAAGCAGGGACAGTTGGCAATCAGCCCCAGCATTTT	CASSEAGTVGNQPQHF
few	TRBD2	TRBV20-1	TRBJ2-1	TGCAGTGCTAGAGGGGGGGGGAACACGGAGAACAATGAGCAGTTCTTC	CSARGGGNTENNEQFF
.	.	TRBV27	TRBJ2-7	TGTGCCAGCAGTTACTCATTGGGGGCCCACCCTTACGAGCAGTACTTC	CASSYSLGAHPYEQYF
many	TRBD2	TRBV20-1	TRBJ2-1	TGCAGTGCTAGAGACAGGACTAGCGGGAGTTCGAGCTCCTACAATGAGCAGTTCTTC	CSARDRTSGSSSSYNEQFF
many	TRBD1	TRBV7-9	TRBJ1-1	TGTGCCAGCAGCCCGGGACAGACGAACACTGAAGCTTTCTTT	CASSPGQTNTEAFF
.	.	TRBV20-1	TRBJ2-5	TGCAGTGCTAGAGATCCCCCGACAAATCAAGAGACCCAGTACTTC	CSARDPPTNQETQYF
few	TRBD2	TRBV6-2/TRBV6-3	TRBJ2-1	TGTACCAGCAGCTTACTAGCGGGAGGGTACAATGAGCAGTTCTTC	CTSSLLAGGYNEQFF
.	TRBD1	TRBV12-5	TRBJ2-1	TGTGCTAGTGGTTCGGTATATTGGGGGACAGATTACTCTGAGCAGTTCTTC	CASGSVYWGTDYSEQFF
.	.	TRBV29-1	TRBJ1-5	TGCAGCGCCGAGGAGTGGCGGGGGAACAATCAGCCCCAGCATTTT	CSAEEWRGNNQPQHF
.	TRBD1	TRBV28	TRBJ2-7	TGTGCCAGCAGTTTGGGGGACAGGTACGAGCAGTACTTC	CASSLGDRYEQYF
.	.	TRBV29-1	TRBJ2-7	TGCAGGGGCCGAGGGGTAGCGGCCTCCTACAATGAGCAGTACTTC	CRGRGVAASYNEQYF
once	TRBD2	TRBV7-6	TRBJ2-1	TGTGCCAGCAGCCCCCCAGCGGGGGGGCCTAATGAGCAGTTCTTC	CASSPPAGGPNEQFF
few	.	TRBV7-3	TRBJ1-5	TGTGCCAGCAGCTGGGACGTGAGCAATCAGCCCCAGCATTTT	CASSWDVSNQPQHF
.	TRBD1	TRBV12-3/TRBV12-4	TRBJ2-2	TGTGCCAGCAGTTTACGGGGGACAGGGGGCGCGACTGGGGAGCTGTTTTTT	CASSLRGTGGATGELFF
.	.	TRBV30	TRBJ1-2	TGTGCCTGGAGCGCGGACACGAGGTACTATGGCTACACCTTC	CAWSADTRYYGYTF
few	TRBD1	TRBV28	TRBJ2-6	TGTGCCAGCAGTGCCGGGACAGGGCAATACGGGGCCAACGTCCTGACTTTC	CASSAGTGQYGANVLTF
.	TRBD1	TRBV29-1	TRBJ1-1	TGCAGCGTTATAACAGGGGAAACTGTTTTGGCCATCACTGAAGCTTTCTTT	CSVITGETVLAITEAFF